This TCR beta chain was recovered during a study of cytomegalovirus exposure and HLA in healthy donors. Study-level findings and limits: Clonal expansion, a later analysis showed, was greater in HLA-associated TCR beta chains than in equally common others.

Primers included in the PCR were 60 Vbeta and 13 Jbeta primers. Measured with immunoSEQ multiplex PCR; TCRdb has only the in-frame clones, and not every one. This table holds over 150,000 clones, around 72% found once. Note on this clone: Antigen specificity is unknown.

The ends were cut back, 0 bases at V and 4 bases at J, with 14 bases in the middle. CDR1 MNHEY and CDR2 SVGAGI come from the germline V gene. This CDR3 is built from 16 residues. The source material was PBMCs. The TCR comes from a man in his fifties or sixties in good health and CMV-seronegative. The J gene is TRBJ2-3, the V gene TRBV6-5, with a weak D call TRBD1 (5 bases). Here the CDR3 DNA reads TGTGCCAGCAGTTACTCGATCGTCCAGGGCCCAGATACGCAGTATTTT. It encodes CASSYSIVQGPDTQYF.